This T cell receptor beta chain originates from a study of human T cells and chemical hapten exposure. In this sample, this clonotype turned up a few times. Antigen unknown. Germline V gene sequence: CDR1 MNHEY, CDR2 SMNVEV (reference sequence). V was clipped by 2 bases and J by 4 bases, with 14 bases between them. There are 15 residues in the CDR3. Time point denoted: healthy volunteer bleed at 2 weeks. Unseparated into fractions, whole blood served as the source from which total RNA was extracted. General study points: Once DPC sensitization occurred, TCRs above 1 in 1000 frequency showed no change.

It was the library that attached unique molecular identifiers to individual cDNA molecules. Authors' analysis steps: Per-sample TCR counts ranged from about 23,224 to 750,000, median roughly 96,000. TCRdb reprocessed the RACE reads via MiXCR and lists one record per CDR3 protein. The V and J calls were not made by the authors but by TCRdb's processing. The sample shows 130,000 or so distinct CDR3 sequences, roughly 9% of them seen only once. Sequenced: whole blood. This sequence was found in a male donor in good health. Some clones in this sample may be carry-over from other donors' samples. V is TRBV27 and J is TRBJ1-2; D possibly corresponds to TRBD1 (6 bases). DNA for the CDR3: TGTGCCAGCAGTTTAAGGTCGGACAGAGTCTATGGCTACACCTTC. Translated, it gives CASSLRSDRVYGYTF.